This T cell receptor (beta chain) was identified in a study of CD8 T cells in ankylosing spondylitis. Germline V gives CDR1 SGHRS, CDR2 YFSETQ. The CDR3 loop spans 12 amino acids. The V end lost 1 base, the J end lost 7 bases, and 6 bases lay between the germline ends. TCRdb reanalysed the 5' RACE reads using MiXCR and keeps one entry per CDR3 protein. The sample carries a few hundred thousand distinct CDR3 sequences, 20% to 25% recorded once. Study-wide results and limits: There was reportedly significant enrichment of clones that were disease-linked in matched ankylosing spondylitis synovial fluid. Apparently characteristic of ankylosing spondylitis blood was a TCR beta motif (roughly eight highly homologous variants).

This clonotype has just a few counts. Its antigen is unidentified. The receptor comes from a male donor with ankylosing spondylitis. This chain uses TRBV5-1 with TRBJ2-1; D ambiguous. Sample: blood, either unsorted or a sorted T cell fraction (not recorded which). CDR3 DNA sequence: TGCGCCAGCAGCTTGAGGATTAATGAGCAGTTCTTC. Translated, it gives CASSLRINEQFF.